This is a list of T cell receptor beta chains from one sample in a study of PD-1 blockade in classical Hodgkin lymphoma. The table came from immunoSEQ multiplex PCR; TCRdb's copy has only in-frame clones and leaves some out. Here the sample spans 43,000 or so clones, approximately 73% being singletons. The source was peripheral blood mononuclear cells (PBMCs), collected at baseline. The receptors were sampled from a human donor with classical Hodgkin lymphoma. Each CDR3 is given with its conserved first and last residue. Each record gives: V gene, J gene, CDR3 protein.

>TRBV6-6|TRBJ1-2
CASRLYRTGVDGYTF
>TRBV7-3|TRBJ2-1
CASSYLTGLAEGDNEQFF
>TRBV18|TRBJ1-2
CASSPMLSQTNYGYTF
>TRBV7-2|TRBJ2-4
CASSLAGTGIQNIQYF
>TRBV2|TRBJ2-4
CASNFDSGGGNIQYF
>TRBV2|TRBJ1-5
CASSEGARGNQPQHF
>TRBV6-1|TRBJ2-1
CASSEGGFTMEYNEQFF
>TRBV7-2|TRBJ1-2
CASSVRDRGSYGYTF
>TRBV5-1|TRBJ1-3
CASSFPMGAPGNTIYF
>TRBV5-1|TRBJ1-1
CASSLQGMNTEAFF
>TRBV9|TRBJ1-1
CASSVIGTEAFF
>TRBV25-1|TRBJ1-6
CASSDGEAYNSPLHF
>TRBV18|TRBJ1-1
CASSPGQNTEAFF
>TRBV4-1|TRBJ1-4
CASSQVTHNEKLFF
>TRBV11-3|TRBJ1-6
CASSLPPITPDNSPLHF
>TRBV11-2|TRBJ2-1
CASSWSGGAIDEQFF
>TRBV28|TRBJ1-6
CASREVASPLHF
>TRBV15|TRBJ2-7
CATSRDGDEQYF
>TRBV9|TRBJ2-5
CASSVASGGEGETQYF
>TRBV30|TRBJ2-3
CACTMLGGGTQYF
>TRBV6-1|TRBJ2-7
CASSEGLLYYEQYF
>TRBV29-1|TRBJ2-1
CSVEDPPDRGVQHGQFF
>TRBV11-3|TRBJ1-1
CARWTLDTEAFF
>TRBV11-2|TRBJ2-5
CASTSWSGAGETQYF
>TRBV28|TRBJ1-2
CASSTGTGSRYTF
>TRBV12-5|TRBJ1-1
CASRAEFDTEAFF
>TRBV19|TRBJ2-3
CASSSKGLTTDTQYF
>TRBV6-5|TRBJ1-1
CASSTTGTEAFF
>TRBV28|TRBJ1-5
CASSWDNGDQPQHF
>TRBV6-5|TRBJ1-1
CATIHPGGFNTEAFF
>TRBV5-4|TRBJ1-3
CASSLSKNGNTIYF
>TRBV5-5|TRBJ1-2
CASGGDTYGYTF
>TRBV18|TRBJ1-1
CASSPQPTGVSEAFF
>TRBV2|TRBJ2-1
CASSEDYILYNEQFF
>TRBV27|TRBJ1-1
CASRDRGPTTEAFF
>TRBV28|TRBJ1-3
CASSFFLSQGAGNTIYF